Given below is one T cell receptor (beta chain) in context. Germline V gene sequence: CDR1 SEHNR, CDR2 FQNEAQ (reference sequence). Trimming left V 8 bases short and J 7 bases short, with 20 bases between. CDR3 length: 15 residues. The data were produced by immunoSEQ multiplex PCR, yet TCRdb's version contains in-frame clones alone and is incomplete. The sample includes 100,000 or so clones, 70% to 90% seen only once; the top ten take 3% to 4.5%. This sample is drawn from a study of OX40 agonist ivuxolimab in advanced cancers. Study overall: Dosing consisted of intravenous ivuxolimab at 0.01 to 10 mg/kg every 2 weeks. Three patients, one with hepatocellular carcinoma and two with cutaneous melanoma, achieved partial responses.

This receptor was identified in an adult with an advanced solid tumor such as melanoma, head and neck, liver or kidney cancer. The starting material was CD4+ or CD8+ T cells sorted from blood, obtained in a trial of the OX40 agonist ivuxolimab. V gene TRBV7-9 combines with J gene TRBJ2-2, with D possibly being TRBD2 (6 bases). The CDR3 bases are TGTGCCAGCTTGAGAGCGGGCGGAGAACTCGGGGAGCTGTTTTTT. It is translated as CASLRAGGELGELFF.